This record concerns one T cell receptor beta chain sequence. The target of this receptor is not known. It has no much larger one-base neighbor in the sample; base qualities were not kept. Sequenced on an Illumina HiSeq 2000. Multiplex PCR amplification was used to build the TCR beta chain libraries. The amplified TCR beta chain products were analyzed by high-throughput sequencing. Using fastp trimming at Q25 and MiXCR clonotype assembly, TCRdb reanalyzed the public sequencing data and kept in-frame beta chains. Records with the same CDR3 protein are collapsed into one entry carrying the most frequent genes and DNA. The sample table lists around 170,000 distinct CDR3 sequences, approximately 33% of them with a count of one. The ten largest make up roughly 4.5% of the sample. This record comes from a study of breast tumors, draining lymph nodes, adjacent tissues (dated by TCRdb to the mid-2010s). With respect to the entire study: TCR beta repertoires were compared across tumor, adjacent nontumor tissue and axillary lymph nodes obtained from breast cancer patients. The study aimed to assess the relationships and possible T-cell exchange between tumor, surrounding tissue and draining lymph node repertoires in human breast cancer. Overall results and qualifications from the work: The conclusion that tumor T cells originate in lymph nodes was framed as consistent with a hypothesis rather than directly demonstrated. Tumor T-cell repertoires showed less diversity than lymph node repertoires and more diversity than nontumor tissue repertoires, and tumor T-cell repertoires showed preferential V and J gene usage. The similarity between tumor and nontumor tissue repertoires was significantly greater in luminal-like breast cancer than in basal-like breast cancer. A scenario in which most tumor T cells derive from the lymph node and then expand within tumor tissue was judged to be consistent with the data.

From cysteine to phenylalanine, the CDR3 is 14 amino acids long. The only DNA kept is the CDR3, 42 bases in frame from the first base. The germline V gene (reference sequence) sets CDR1 to MNHEY and CDR2 to SMNVEV. V and J lose 0 bases and 6 bases, and a span of 11 bases separates them. Lymph node samples came from the axillary draining lymph nodes of breast cancer patients. The specimen sequenced was axillary lymph node tissue. The rearrangement combines TRBV27 with TRBJ1-2, with the D gene too uncertain to name. This clonotype was sampled from a female donor with breast cancer. Some clones in this sample may be carry-over from other donors' samples. The DNA sequence is TGTGCCAGCAGTTTATCGTGGAGAATCGATGGCTACACCTTC. Its coded protein is CASSLSWRIDGYTF.